This section outlines one T cell receptor beta chain sequence together with its context. Its antigen is still unknown. The read stops 3 residues short of the end of the CDR3; the missing end is completed from the germline J gene. Repertoires were generated with immunoSEQ multiplex PCR, while TCRdb's copy carries only in-frame clones and drops some. The sample data list some 10,000 clones. The record originates from a study of T cells in women clearing cervical HPV infection. Study results and caveats: Repertoire richness, not evenness, was significantly elevated in CIN3+ cases versus controls.

This CDR3 region has 15 residues. CDR1 is SEHNR and CDR2 is FQNEAQ in the germline V gene (reference sequence). The V call is TRBV7-9, the J call TRBJ2-4; the match to TRBD1 covers 7 bases. The sequence was obtained from a woman aged 18 to 75 with a cervical HPV16 infection that either progressed to CIN3+ or cleared (not recorded which). The material sequenced was blood buffy coat. Partial CDR3 DNA: TGTGCCAGCAGCTTAGGGGACAGAGTTAACTATGGT. This translates into CASSLGDRVNYG. The entire CDR3 sequence reads CASSLGDRVNYGQYF.